Below are 6 T cell receptor beta chains sequenced from a single sample in a study of blood T cell repertoires in COVID-19. Libraries were prepared by immunoSEQ multiplex PCR; TCRdb keeps only in-frame clonotypes and omits some of them. The sample holds tens of thousands of clones, roughly three quarters seen once. Sequences were obtained from peripheral blood. The receptors were sampled from a human donor with active or convalescent COVID-19. The donor label of this sample is uncertain.

DNA for the CDR3: TGCGCCAGCAGCTTCTCGGACAGGGGAGACGACACCGGGGAGCTGTTTTTT. Residues: CASSFSDRGDDTGELFF. This rearrangement joins TRBV5-1 to TRBJ2-2, with 9 bases matching TRBD1. Germline V CDR1 and CDR2: SGHRS, YFSETQ. V shed 2 bases, J shed 3 bases, and the junction held 8 bases outside the gene matches. This CDR3 is built from 17 residues.

This sequence joins TRBV5-6 and TRBJ1-2, with 7 bases matching TRBD1. CDR1 and CDR2 from the germline V gene are SGHDT and YYEEEE. The CDR3 totals 16 residues. The junction had 13 bases not matched to a gene; V was cut back by 4 bases and J by 4 bases. The CDR3 spells CASSSLPGTASYGYTF. The CDR3 DNA sequence: TGTGCCAGCAGCAGCCTCCCAGGGACAGCTAGCTATGGCTACACCTTC.

This sequence joins TRBV27 and TRBJ1-2, with 7 bases fitting TRBD1. CDR3 length: 15 amino acids. V shed 6 bases and J 8 bases; nucleotides not matched to a gene: 15. CDR1 is MNHEY, CDR2 SMNVEV, per germline (reference sequence). The CDR3 DNA reads TGTGCCAGCAGCCGTAGACAGGGTACCTTGAGCGGCTACACCTTC. Amino acids: CASSRRQGTLSGYTF.

V gene TRBV15 combines with J gene TRBJ2-7, with D possibly being TRBD2 (5 bases). Germline CDR1 reads LNHNV; CDR2 reads YYDKDF (reference sequence). V lost 5 bases, J lost 3 bases, and 17 bases lay in between. The CDR3 consists of 15 residues. The CDR3 sequence is CATSAQRENIYEQYF. Written as DNA, the CDR3 is TGTGCCACCAGCGCTCAACGGGAAAACATCTACGAGCAGTACTTC.

J is TRBJ2-6 and V is TRBV24-1, with D hard to call. The germline gives CDR1 KGHDR, CDR2 SFDVKD. V lost 4 bases, J lost 2 bases, and 8 bases lay in between. The CDR3 is 15 residues long. CDR3 sequence (DNA): TGTGCCACCAGTGACTGGCAGGCTGGGGCCAACGTCCTGACTTTC. This sequence encodes CATSDWQAGANVLTF.

The V and J genes are TRBV27 and TRBJ2-2; D call uncertain. The CDR3 totals 14 residues. Trimming left V 2 bases short and J 1 base short, with 5 bases between. Germline V lookup: CDR1 MNHEY, CDR2 SMNVEV (reference sequence). The CDR3 region is CASSLARNTGELFF. The DNA for the CDR3 is TGTGCCAGCAGTTTAGCCAGGAACACCGGGGAGCTGTTTTTT.